This TCR beta chain was identified in a study of blood T cell repertoires in COVID-19. Study context: The cDNA or gDNA used as material had been derived from T cells, B-cell-depleted T cells, or PBMCs.

This CDR3 spans 15 amino acids. Germline V lookup: CDR1 LGHDT, CDR2 YNNKEL (reference sequence). V was cut by 3 bases and J by 8 bases, with 17 bases left in between. Authors' data handling: It was from reference gene primer amplification that nucleated cell counts were estimated. Libraries were prepared by immunoSEQ multiplex PCR; TCRdb keeps only in-frame clonotypes and omits some of them. The D gene and trimming were derived from the DNA, and the V and J assignments and clone size from that table. The repertoire holds 75,000 to 100,000 clones, with around 79% as singletons. The receptor comes from a woman aged 80 or over with acute or convalescent COVID-19. The V gene is TRBV3-1 (or the pseudogene TRBV3-2), the J gene TRBJ2-4, with D possibly TRBD1 on 5 matching bases. The sequenced sample was peripheral blood. CDR3 in DNA: TGTGCCAGCAGCCACAGGGCCAACCTCAGCGACATTCAGTACTTC. Translated, it gives CASSHRANLSDIQYF.